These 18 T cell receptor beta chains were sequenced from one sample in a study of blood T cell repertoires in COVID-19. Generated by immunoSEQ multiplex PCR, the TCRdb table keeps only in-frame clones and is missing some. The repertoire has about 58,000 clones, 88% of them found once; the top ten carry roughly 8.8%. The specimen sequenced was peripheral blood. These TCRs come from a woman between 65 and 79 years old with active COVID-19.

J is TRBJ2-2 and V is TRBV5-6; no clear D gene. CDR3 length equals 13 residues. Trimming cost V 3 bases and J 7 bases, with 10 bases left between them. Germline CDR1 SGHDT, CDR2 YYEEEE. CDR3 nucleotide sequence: TGTGCCAGCAGCTACACCCGAGGCGGGGAGCTGTTTTTT. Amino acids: CASSYTRGGELFF.

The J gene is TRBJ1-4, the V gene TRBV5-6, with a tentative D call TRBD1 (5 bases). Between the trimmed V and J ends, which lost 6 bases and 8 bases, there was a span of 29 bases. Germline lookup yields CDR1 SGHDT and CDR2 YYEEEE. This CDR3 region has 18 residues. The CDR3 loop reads CASTSVGGVGLKGEKLFF. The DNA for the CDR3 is TGTGCCAGCACCTCGGTAGGAGGGGTCGGACTTAAGGGGGAAAAACTGTTTTTT.

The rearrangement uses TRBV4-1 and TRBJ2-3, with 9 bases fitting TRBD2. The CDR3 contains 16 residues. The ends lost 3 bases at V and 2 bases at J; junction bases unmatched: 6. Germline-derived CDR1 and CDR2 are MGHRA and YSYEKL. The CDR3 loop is CASSHIAGVDTDTQYF. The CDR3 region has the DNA TGCGCCAGCAGCCACATAGCGGGAGTGGACACAGATACGCAGTATTTT.

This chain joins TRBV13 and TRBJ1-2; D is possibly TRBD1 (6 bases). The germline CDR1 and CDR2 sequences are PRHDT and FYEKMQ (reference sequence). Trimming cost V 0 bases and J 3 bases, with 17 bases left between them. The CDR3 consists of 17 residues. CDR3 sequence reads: CASSLGPHREGHYGYTF. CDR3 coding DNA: TGTGCCAGCAGCTTAGGACCTCACAGGGAAGGACACTATGGCTACACCTTC.

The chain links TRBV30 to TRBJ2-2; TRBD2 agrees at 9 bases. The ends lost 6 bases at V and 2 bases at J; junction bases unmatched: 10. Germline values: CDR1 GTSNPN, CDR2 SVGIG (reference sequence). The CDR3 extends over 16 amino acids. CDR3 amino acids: CACRRSSGRNTGELFF. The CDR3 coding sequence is TGTGCCTGCAGAAGGAGTAGCGGGAGAAACACCGGGGAGCTGTTTTTT.

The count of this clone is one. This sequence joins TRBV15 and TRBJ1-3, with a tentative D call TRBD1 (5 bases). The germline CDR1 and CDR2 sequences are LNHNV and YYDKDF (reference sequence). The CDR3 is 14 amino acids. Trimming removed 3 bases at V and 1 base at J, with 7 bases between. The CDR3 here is CATSRAGSGNTIYF. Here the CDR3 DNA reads TGTGCCACCAGCAGGGCAGGGTCTGGAAACACCATATATTTT.

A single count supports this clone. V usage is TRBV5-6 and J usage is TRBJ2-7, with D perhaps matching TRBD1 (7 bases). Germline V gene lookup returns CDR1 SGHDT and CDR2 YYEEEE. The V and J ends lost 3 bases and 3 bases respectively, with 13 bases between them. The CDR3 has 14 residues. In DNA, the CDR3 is TGTGCCAGCAGCTGGGCGGGACAGATCTACGAGCAGTACTTC. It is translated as CASSWAGQIYEQYF.

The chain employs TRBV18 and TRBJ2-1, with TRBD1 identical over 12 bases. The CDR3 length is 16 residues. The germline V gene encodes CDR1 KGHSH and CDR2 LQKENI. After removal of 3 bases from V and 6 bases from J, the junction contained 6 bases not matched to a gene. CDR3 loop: CASSPSGTGGRNEQFF. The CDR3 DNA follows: TGTGCCAGCTCACCGTCTGGGACAGGGGGCCGCAATGAGCAGTTCTTC. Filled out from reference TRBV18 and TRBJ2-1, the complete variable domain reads NAGVMQNPRHLVRRRGQEARLRCSPMKGHSHVYWYRQLPEEGLKFMVYLQKENIIDESGMPKERFSAEFPKEGPSILRIQQVVRGDSAAYFCASSPSGTGGRNEQFFGPGTRLTVL.

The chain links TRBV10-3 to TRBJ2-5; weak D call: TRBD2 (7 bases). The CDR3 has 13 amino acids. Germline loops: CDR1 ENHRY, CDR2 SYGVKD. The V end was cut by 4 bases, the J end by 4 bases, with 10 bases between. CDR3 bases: TGTGCCATCAGTGGTGGGGGGGCAGAGACCCAGTACTTC. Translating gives CAISGGGAETQYF.

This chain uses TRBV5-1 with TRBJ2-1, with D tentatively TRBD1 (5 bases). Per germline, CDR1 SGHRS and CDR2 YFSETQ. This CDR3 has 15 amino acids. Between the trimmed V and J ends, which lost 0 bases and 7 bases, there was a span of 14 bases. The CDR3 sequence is CASSLGFGQGNEQFF. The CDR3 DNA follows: TGCGCCAGCAGCTTGGGTTTTGGCCAGGGAAATGAGCAGTTCTTC.

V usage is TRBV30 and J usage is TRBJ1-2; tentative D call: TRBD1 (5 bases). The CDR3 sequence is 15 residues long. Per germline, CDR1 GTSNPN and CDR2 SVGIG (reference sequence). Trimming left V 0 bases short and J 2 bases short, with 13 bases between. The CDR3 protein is CAWSVGGDGNYGYTF. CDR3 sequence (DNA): TGTGCCTGGAGTGTTGGAGGGGACGGAAACTATGGCTACACCTTC.

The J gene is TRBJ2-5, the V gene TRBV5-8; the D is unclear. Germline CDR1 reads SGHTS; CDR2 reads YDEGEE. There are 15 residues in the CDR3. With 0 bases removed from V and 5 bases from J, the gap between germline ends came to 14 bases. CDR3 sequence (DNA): TGTGCCAGCAGCTTGGTCAGGTCCTCGACGGAGACCCAGTACTTC. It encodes CASSLVRSSTETQYF.

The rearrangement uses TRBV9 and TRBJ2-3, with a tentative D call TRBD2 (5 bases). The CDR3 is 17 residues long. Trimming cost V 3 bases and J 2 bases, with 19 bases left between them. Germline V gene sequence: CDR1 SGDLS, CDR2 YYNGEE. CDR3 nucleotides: TGTGCCAGCAGCGCAGGATCCGGGGATTTTACCACAGATACGCAGTATTTT. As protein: CASSAGSGDFTTDTQYF.

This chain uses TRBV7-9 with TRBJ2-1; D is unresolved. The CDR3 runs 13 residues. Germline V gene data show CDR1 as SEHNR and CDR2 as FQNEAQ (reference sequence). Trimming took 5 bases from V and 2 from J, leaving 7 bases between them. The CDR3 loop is CASSPITYNEQFF. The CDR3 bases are TGTGCCAGCAGCCCTATAACCTACAATGAGCAGTTCTTC.

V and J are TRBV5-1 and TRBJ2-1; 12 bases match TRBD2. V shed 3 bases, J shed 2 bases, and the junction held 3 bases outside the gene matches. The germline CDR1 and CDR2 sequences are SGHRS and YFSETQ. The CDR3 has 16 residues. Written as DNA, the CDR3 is TGCGCCAGCAGCTCCCGGACTAGCGGGGCCTACAATGAGCAGTTCTTC. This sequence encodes CASSSRTSGAYNEQFF.

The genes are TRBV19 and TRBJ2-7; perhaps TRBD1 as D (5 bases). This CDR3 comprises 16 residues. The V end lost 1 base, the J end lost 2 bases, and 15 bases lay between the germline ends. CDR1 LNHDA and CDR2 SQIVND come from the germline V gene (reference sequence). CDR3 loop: CASSIGQSFLTYEQYF. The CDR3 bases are TGTGCCAGTAGTATAGGACAGTCCTTCTTAACCTACGAGCAGTACTTC.

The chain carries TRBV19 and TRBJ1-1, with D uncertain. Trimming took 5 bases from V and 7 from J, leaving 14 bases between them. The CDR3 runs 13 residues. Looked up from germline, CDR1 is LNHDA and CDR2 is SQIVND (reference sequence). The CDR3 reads CASSPRVRDEAFF. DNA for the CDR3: TGTGCCAGTAGTCCACGTGTGCGGGATGAAGCTTTCTTT.

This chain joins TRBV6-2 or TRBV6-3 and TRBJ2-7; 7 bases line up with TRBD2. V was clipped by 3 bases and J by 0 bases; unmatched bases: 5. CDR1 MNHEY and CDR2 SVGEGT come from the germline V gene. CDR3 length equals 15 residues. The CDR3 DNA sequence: TGTGCCAGCAGTTATCCTACTAGCGCCTCCTACGAGCAGTACTTC. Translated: CASSYPTSASYEQYF.